The present TCR beta chain was sequenced within a study of tumor-infiltrating lymphocytes in primary liver carcinoma. Whole-study context: The patient group consisted of men and women aged 30 to 69 years. Study-level points and caveats: Paired tumor-adjacent and tumor-blood samples overlapped less than tumor region pairs did.

The study co-extracted DNA and RNA from about 19-30 mg of unsorted bulk tissue. This clonotype was detected many times. No antigen is known for it. The V end lost 5 bases, the J end lost 1 base, and 12 bases lay between the germline ends. The CDR3 runs to 15 residues. TCR beta cDNA came from 400 to 500 ng total RNA, primed with a constant-region primer. Slightly modified ARM-PCR served as the procedure for the TCR beta libraries. These libraries came from three rounds of nested multiplex PCR. A C-beta reverse primer was combined with TRBV1-TRBV30 forward primers in the first two PCR rounds, and each round had ten to eleven cycles. One entry per CDR3 protein results from TCRdb running MiXCR on the multiplex PCR reads. The data contain fewer than 150,000 distinct CDR3 sequences, around 62% of them singletons.

The specimen sequenced was liver tumor tissue from sampling region 1. Indicated subset: tumor region T1, superior pole. This clonotype was obtained from an older woman with primary liver carcinoma and hepatitis B virus infection. This rearrangement joins TRBV12-3 or TRBV12-4 to TRBJ1-5; a possible D gene is TRBD1 (6 bases). The CDR3 protein is CASSKQGVSNQPQHF. The CDR3 coding sequence is TGTGCCAGCAGTAAACAGGGAGTGAGCAATCAGCCCCAGCATTTT.